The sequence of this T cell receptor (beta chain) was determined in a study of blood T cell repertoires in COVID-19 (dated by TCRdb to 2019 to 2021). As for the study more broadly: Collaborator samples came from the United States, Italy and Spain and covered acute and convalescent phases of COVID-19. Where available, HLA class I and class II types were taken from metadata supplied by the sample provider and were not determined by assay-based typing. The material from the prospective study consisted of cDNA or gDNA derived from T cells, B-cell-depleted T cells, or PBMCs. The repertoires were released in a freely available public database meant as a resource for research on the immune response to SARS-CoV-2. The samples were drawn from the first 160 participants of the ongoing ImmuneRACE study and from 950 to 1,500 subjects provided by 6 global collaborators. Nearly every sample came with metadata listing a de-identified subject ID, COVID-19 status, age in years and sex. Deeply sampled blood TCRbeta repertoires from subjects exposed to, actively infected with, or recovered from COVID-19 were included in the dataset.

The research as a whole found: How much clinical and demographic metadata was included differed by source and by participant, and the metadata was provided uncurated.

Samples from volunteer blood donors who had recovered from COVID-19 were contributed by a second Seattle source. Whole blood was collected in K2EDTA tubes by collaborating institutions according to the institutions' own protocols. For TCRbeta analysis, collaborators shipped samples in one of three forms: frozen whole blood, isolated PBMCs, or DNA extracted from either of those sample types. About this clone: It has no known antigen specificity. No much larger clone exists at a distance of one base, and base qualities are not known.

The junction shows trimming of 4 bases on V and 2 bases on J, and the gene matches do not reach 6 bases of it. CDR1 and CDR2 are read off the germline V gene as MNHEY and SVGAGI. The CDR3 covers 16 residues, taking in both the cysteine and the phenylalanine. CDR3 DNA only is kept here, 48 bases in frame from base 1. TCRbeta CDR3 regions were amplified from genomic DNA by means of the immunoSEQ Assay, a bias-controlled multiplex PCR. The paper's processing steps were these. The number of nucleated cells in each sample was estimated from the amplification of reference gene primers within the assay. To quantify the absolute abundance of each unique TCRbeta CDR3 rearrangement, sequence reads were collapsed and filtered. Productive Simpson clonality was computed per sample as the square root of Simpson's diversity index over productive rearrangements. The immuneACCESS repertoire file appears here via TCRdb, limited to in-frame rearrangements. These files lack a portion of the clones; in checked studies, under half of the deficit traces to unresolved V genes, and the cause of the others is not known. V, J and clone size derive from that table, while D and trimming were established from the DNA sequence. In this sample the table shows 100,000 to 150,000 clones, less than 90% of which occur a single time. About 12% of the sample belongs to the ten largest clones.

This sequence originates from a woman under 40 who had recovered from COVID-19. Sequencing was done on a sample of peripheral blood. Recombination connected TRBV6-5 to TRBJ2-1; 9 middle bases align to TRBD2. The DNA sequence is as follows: TGTGCCAGCAGTTCAGGACTAGCGCAAACCTACAATGAGCAGTTCTTC. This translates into CASSSGLAQTYNEQFF.